This T cell receptor (beta chain) was recorded in a study of blood T cell repertoires in COVID-19 (dated by TCRdb to the early 2020s). With respect to the entire study: Collaborator samples came from the United States, Italy and Spain and covered acute and convalescent phases of COVID-19. The sample metadata nearly always contained a de-identified subject ID, COVID-19 status, age in years and sex. Where available, HLA class I and class II types were obtained from metadata supplied by the sample provider rather than from assay-based typing. The repertoires were made available in a free public database intended to serve as a resource for research on the immune response to SARS-CoV-2. The prospective study material was composed of cDNA or gDNA derived from T cells, B-cell-depleted T cells, or PBMCs. Samples were obtained from the ongoing ImmuneRACE study (first 160 participants) and from approximately 1,200 subjects provided by 6 global collaborators. The dataset comprised deeply sampled blood TCRbeta repertoires from subjects exposed to, actively infected with, or recovered from COVID-19. Study-wide conclusions, independent of this receptor: How much clinical and demographic metadata was included differed by source and by participant, and the metadata was provided uncurated.

This clone was picked up one time. What this receptor recognizes is not known. The input lacks base qualities; no much larger clone sits a single base away. In the germline V gene (reference sequence), CDR1 corresponds to MNHNY and CDR2 to SVGAGI. Taken from cysteine to phenylalanine, the CDR3 has 16 residues. The CDR3 DNA has 48 bases and is translated from base 1. Trimming takes 2 bases from V and 0 bases from J, and the germline ends sit 11 bases apart. TCRbeta CDR3 regions were amplified from genomic DNA by means of the immunoSEQ Assay, a bias-controlled multiplex PCR. The authors' analysis ran thus. The number of nucleated cells in each sample was estimated from the amplification of reference gene primers within the assay. To quantify the absolute abundance of each unique TCRbeta CDR3 rearrangement, sequence reads were collapsed and filtered. For each sample, productive Simpson clonality was calculated by taking the square root of Simpson's diversity index across productive rearrangements. TCRdb holds this immuneACCESS table with in-frame rearrangements only. Some clones are missing; in checked studies, unresolved V genes explain under half, and the rest has no known cause. The V and J calls and clone size are taken from that table; D and trimming were inferred from the DNA. This sample has approximately 300,000 clones in its table, and approximately 82% of those were observed once. The ten top clones hold about 1.2% of the sample.

The collaborating institutions used their own protocols to collect whole blood in K2EDTA tubes. For TCRbeta analysis, collaborators shipped samples in one of three forms: frozen whole blood, isolated PBMCs, or DNA extracted from either of those sample types. The sample comprised peripheral blood. This TCR was sampled from a woman aged 45-65 years with acute or convalescent COVID-19. The chain couples TRBV6-6 to TRBJ2-4; the D gene is perhaps TRBD2, on 6 matching bases. The encoded CDR3 is CASSYAGILAKNIQYF. The DNA sequence is given as TGTGCCAGCAGTTACGCGGGGATCCTAGCCAAAAACATTCAGTACTTC.